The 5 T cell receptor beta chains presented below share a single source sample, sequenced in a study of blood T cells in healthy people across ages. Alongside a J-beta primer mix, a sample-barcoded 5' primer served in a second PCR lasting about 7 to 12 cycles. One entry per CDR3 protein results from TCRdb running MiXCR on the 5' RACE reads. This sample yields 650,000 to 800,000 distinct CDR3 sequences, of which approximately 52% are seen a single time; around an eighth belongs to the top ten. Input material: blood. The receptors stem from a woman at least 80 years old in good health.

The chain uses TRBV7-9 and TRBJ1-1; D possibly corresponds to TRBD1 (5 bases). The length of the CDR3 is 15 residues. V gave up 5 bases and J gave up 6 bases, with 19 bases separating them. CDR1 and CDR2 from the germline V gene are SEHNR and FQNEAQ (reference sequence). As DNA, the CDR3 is TGTGCCAGCAGCCCAGGGTCAGGAACGGGCCCTGAAGCTTTCTTT. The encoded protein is CASSPGSGTGPEAFF.

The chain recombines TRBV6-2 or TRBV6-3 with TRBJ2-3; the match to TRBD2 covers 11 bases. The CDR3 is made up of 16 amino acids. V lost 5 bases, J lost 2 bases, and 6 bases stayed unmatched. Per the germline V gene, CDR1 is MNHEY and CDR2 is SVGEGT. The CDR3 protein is CASSDPSGGITDTQYF. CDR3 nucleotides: TGTGCCAGCAGTGACCCTAGCGGGGGGATCACAGATACGCAGTATTTT.

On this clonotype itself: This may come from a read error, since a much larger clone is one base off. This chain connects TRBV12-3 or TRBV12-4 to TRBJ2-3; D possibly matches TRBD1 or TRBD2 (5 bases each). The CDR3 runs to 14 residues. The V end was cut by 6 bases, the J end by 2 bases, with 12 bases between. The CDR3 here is CASRGVRNTDTQYF. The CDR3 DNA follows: TGTGCCAGCAGGGGGGTCAGAAACACAGATACGCAGTATTTT.

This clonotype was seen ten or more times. The CDR3, as DNA: TGTGCCAGCAGTCCCAGTAGGCTAGCGGGACATAACGAGCAGTACTTC. Translating gives CASSPSRLAGHNEQYF. The chain is built from TRBV27 and TRBJ2-7; TRBD2 agrees at 9 bases. There are 16 residues in the CDR3. Per the germline V gene, CDR1 is MNHEY and CDR2 is SMNVEV (reference sequence). The V and J ends lost 5 bases and 5 bases, in that order; junction bases with no gene match: 13.

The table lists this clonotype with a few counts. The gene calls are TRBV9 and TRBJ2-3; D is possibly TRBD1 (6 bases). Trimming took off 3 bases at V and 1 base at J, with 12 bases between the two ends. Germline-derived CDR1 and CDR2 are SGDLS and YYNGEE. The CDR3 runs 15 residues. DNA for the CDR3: TGTGCCAGCAGCGACAGGGAAGGAGGCACAGATACGCAGTATTTT. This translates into CASSDREGGTDTQYF.